The 14 T cell receptor beta chains listed next were all sequenced from one sample in a study of PD-1 blockade in classical Hodgkin lymphoma. Method: immunoSEQ multiplex PCR; TCRdb's copy keeps in-frame clones and lacks some. Found here are some 93,000 clones, approximately 92% of them singletons; the top ten hold about 11%. Each patient experienced a relapse that followed autologous stem cell transplantation, and brentuximab vedotin exposure varied. This sample comprised peripheral blood mononuclear cells (PBMCs), obtained before the second cycle of nivolumab. Receptor source: a human donor with classical Hodgkin lymphoma.

The chain employs TRBV6-5 and TRBJ1-3; no clear D gene. Trimming pared 4 bases from V and 9 bases from J, leaving 19 bases between. Germline assignment: CDR1 MNHEY and CDR2 SVGAGI. The CDR3 loop spans 15 amino acids. The CDR3 region is CASSSLHGDGGTIYF. In DNA form, the CDR3 reads TGTGCCAGCAGTTCCCTCCACGGGGATGGTGGCACCATATATTTT.

The rearrangement uses TRBV19 and TRBJ1-3; D unresolved. The CDR3 length is 13 residues. V dropped 4 bases and J dropped 0 bases, with 4 bases sitting between them. In germline, CDR1 is LNHDA, CDR2 SQIVND (reference sequence). This CDR3 reads CASSTPSGNTIYF. The CDR3 region has the DNA TGTGCCAGTAGTACCCCCTCTGGAAACACCATATATTTT.

This sequence joins TRBV10-3 and TRBJ2-2; tentative D call: TRBD2 (5 bases). The CDR3 extends over 13 amino acids. The germline V and J ends were trimmed by 6 bases and 4 bases, with 9 bases remaining between them. From germline, CDR1 is ENHRY and CDR2 SYGVKD. The CDR3 nucleotides are TGTGCCATCAGGGACTTAACCACCGGGGAGCTGTTTTTT. As protein: CAIRDLTTGELFF.

The chain recombines TRBV6-5 with TRBJ2-7; D possibly corresponds to TRBD1 (6 bases). The length of the CDR3 is 11 residues. Germline CDR1 is MNHEY and CDR2 is SVGAGI. V dropped 11 bases and J dropped 3 bases, with 11 bases sitting between them. The CDR3 protein is CASLQGYEQYF. The CDR3 DNA reads as TGTGCCTCATTACAGGGCTACGAGCAGTACTTC.

The rearrangement links TRBV29-1 to TRBJ2-7; 13 nucleotides line up with TRBD2. From germline, CDR1 is SQVTM and CDR2 ANQGSEA. Losses at the gene ends were 6 bases for V and 3 bases for J; bases not matched to a gene: 5. The CDR3 consists of 14 residues. The CDR3 bases are TGCAGCGTCGCAGGACTAGCGGGAGTCTACGAGCAGTACTTC. Protein product: CSVAGLAGVYEQYF.

The rearrangement joins TRBV28 to TRBJ2-5, with D perhaps TRBD1 or TRBD2 (6 bases each). CDR3 size: 17 residues. The germline V gene has CDR1 MDHEN and CDR2 SYDVKM. V was shortened by 4 bases and J by 0 bases, with 18 bases between the two germline ends. CDR3 sequence reads: CASSSKQGGVYQETQYF. As DNA, the CDR3 is TGTGCCAGCAGTTCCAAACAGGGCGGGGTATACCAAGAGACCCAGTACTTC.

The chain couples TRBV5-1 to TRBJ1-5; D is uncertain. Germline CDR1 reads SGHRS; CDR2 reads YFSETQ. Trimming left V 4 bases short and J 0 bases short, with 11 bases between. The length of the CDR3 is 15 residues. In DNA form, the CDR3 reads TGCGCCAGCAGCCTGGACGGCGATAGCAATCAGCCCCAGCATTTT. Protein: CASSLDGDSNQPQHF. Variable domain in full (rest from reference TRBV5-1 and TRBJ1-5): KAGVTQTPRYLIKTRGQQVTLSCSPISGHRSVSWYQQTPGQGLQFLFEYFSETQRNKGNFPGRFSGRQFSNSRSEMNVSTLELGDSALYLCASSLDGDSNQPQHFGDGTRLSIL.

The chain carries TRBV10-3 and TRBJ2-2; no firm D call. This CDR3 contains 14 residues. Germline-derived CDR1 and CDR2 are ENHRY and SYGVKD. With 7 bases removed from V and 5 bases from J, the gap between germline ends came to 14 bases. The CDR3 DNA reads TGTGCCATCACGTCGGAAAAGGGTACCGGGGAGCTGTTTTTT. This sequence encodes CAITSEKGTGELFF.

A remark on this clone: Possible read error: a much larger clone is one base away. The J gene is TRBJ1-2, the V gene TRBV25-1; D remains unclear. The CDR3 runs 11 residues. The germline V gene has CDR1 MGHDK and CDR2 SYGVNS. The CDR3 nucleotides are TGTGCCAGCAGTGAGGCCCAAGGCTACATCTTC. The encoded protein is CASSEAQGYIF.

The chain recombines TRBV6-1 with TRBJ2-7, with D unclear. V was cut by 3 bases and J by 2 bases, with 11 bases left in between. CDR1 and CDR2 (germline): MNHNS, SASEGT. The CDR3 loop spans 14 amino acids. As DNA, the CDR3 is TGTGCCAGCAGTGACAGGAGTTTAACCTACGAGCAGTACTTC. This encodes CASSDRSLTYEQYF.

The chain recombines TRBV28 with TRBJ1-6; D not resolved. V was cut by 3 bases and J by 11 bases, with 14 bases left in between. The CDR3 is made up of 14 amino acids. Germline assignment: CDR1 MDHEN and CDR2 SYDVKM. Written as DNA, the CDR3 is TGTGCCAGCAGTTTGGCAACCCCCCGCGCACCCCTCCACTTT. Translation: CASSLATPRAPLHF.

This chain uses TRBV15 with TRBJ2-2; unclear D gene. The V and J ends lost 0 bases and 5 bases respectively, with 10 bases between them. CDR1 is LNHNV, CDR2 YYDKDF, per germline (reference sequence). The CDR3 contains 15 residues. The CDR3 bases are TGTGCCACCAGCAGAGATCTGGCGGCGACCGGGGAGCTGTTTTTT. Its translation is CATSRDLAATGELFF.

The chain couples TRBV10-1 to TRBJ1-1; D perhaps matches TRBD1 (5 bases). Germline CDR1 reads WNHNN; CDR2 reads SYGVQD (reference sequence). With 10 bases removed from V and 1 base from J, the gap between germline ends came to 19 bases. The CDR3 is 15 residues long. CDR3 amino acids: CANNPGCPPNTEAFF. As DNA, the CDR3 is TGCGCCAACAACCCAGGGTGTCCCCCGAACACTGAAGCTTTCTTT.

The rearrangement links TRBV5-6 to TRBJ2-5; D tentatively reads TRBD1 or TRBD2 (5 bases each). The CDR3 runs to 12 residues. Germline V gives CDR1 SGHDT, CDR2 YYEEEE. V gave up 4 bases and J gave up 9 bases, with 13 bases separating them. Written as DNA, the CDR3 is TGTGCCAGCAGCCGGGACCGTCTGGCCCAGTACTTC. Translation: CASSRDRLAQYF.